This is a list of T cell receptor beta chains from one sample in a study of shared clonotypes between healthy human individuals. Profiled with immunoSEQ multiplex PCR; TCRdb holds only in-frame clones, not every one. Among 550,000 to 850,000 clones listed, around 77% were seen once. The sequenced sample was memory CD4+ T cells sorted from blood. The receptors derive from a woman aged 25-40 years in good health. Both conserved end residues are trimmed from each CDR3. Fields, in order: V gene, J gene, CDR3 protein.

TRBV6-1	TRBJ1-1	ASSQGKGTEAF
TRBV7-3	TRBJ1-1	ASRLRASDTEAF
TRBV30	NA	AWSPSPNYEQY
TRBV19	TRBJ1-4	ASSIWGGSANEKLF
TRBV11-2	TRBJ2-1	ASSQPGEQF
TRBV6-5	TRBJ1-5	ASKPGGVRNQPQH
TRBV6-1	TRBJ1-3	ASSDSRSSGNTIY
TRBV27	TRBJ1-1	ASSFTWRDEAF
TRBV5-1	TRBJ2-5	ASSLAVLGETQY
TRBV18	TRBJ1-1	ASSQQGNTEAF
TRBV18	TRBJ1-1	ASSPRADSVNTEAF
TRBV28	TRBJ1-2	ASSPNRRVNGYT
TRBV9	TRBJ2-4	ASSVGVAGTAKNIQY
TRBV6-5	TRBJ2-5	ASRGLVSTETQY
TRBV7-9	TRBJ2-7	ASSLQGQISDEQY
TRBV4-1	TRBJ2-7	ASSQDYEGVSYEQY
TRBV27	TRBJ1-5	ASTTGGQPQH
TRBV4-1	TRBJ2-1	ASSQVSMRGGPYNEQF
TRBV28	TRBJ2-3	ASSRTGTGGLDTQY
TRBV6-1	TRBJ2-1	ASSEASGAPSYNEQF
TRBV18	TRBJ2-1	ASSPEMQGVNEQF
TRBV5-1	TRBJ1-2	ASSLADGNNYGYT
TRBV28	TRBJ1-1	ASSLGGQGSTEAF
TRBV28	TRBJ1-1	ASKFGGIAEAF
TRBV19	TRBJ1-2	ASSIGGTGGAAIYGYT
TRBV5-6	TRBJ2-5	ASRLRTFQETQY
TRBV19	TRBJ2-5	ASSTGTGERAETQY
TRBV6-6	TRBJ1-3	ASSYSGQSSGNTIY
TRBV27	TRBJ2-5	ASSLRWDRAQETQY
TRBV2	TRBJ2-1	ASEQTGTGEDEQF
TRBV6-5	TRBJ2-1	ASARTGETLNEQF
TRBV10-3	TRBJ2-1	AIRGDYEQF
TRBV7-8	TRBJ2-7	ASRKPGTYEQY
TRBV18	TRBJ1-2	ASSPIDRNYGYT
TRBV10-3	TRBJ2-7	AISEWYGASSYEQY
TRBV10-2	TRBJ1-4	ASSVVLTGAPANEKLF
TRBV15	TRBJ1-4	ATSRGYSEEKLF
TRBV6-1	TRBJ1-1	ASSELGNTEAF
TRBV7-2	TRBJ2-7	ASSLNGYEQY
TRBV4-1	TRBJ2-3	ASSLPMREDTQY
TRBV7-2	TRBJ2-2	ASSFRSGRLTGELF
TRBV5-1	TRBJ1-2	ASSSGQDDGYT
TRBV21-1	TRBJ2-7	ASSKGLEEIIYEQY
TRBV19	TRBJ2-4	ASSPTAGLVYIQY
TRBV19	TRBJ2-6	ASSIDPSPFPSYSGANVLT
TRBV5-1	TRBJ1-2	ASSPDRASYT
TRBV11-3	TRBJ2-5	ASSAGGFGETQY
TRBV5-4	TRBJ2-7	ASSLIAGGSYEQY
TRBV28	TRBJ2-7	ASRSTRGRQWMNEQY
TRBV5-1	TRBJ2-5	ASSLDPGYQETQY
TRBV15	TRBJ1-1	ATSSRGQAEAF
TRBV5-1	TRBJ1-1	ASSSSATNTEAF